A selection of T cell receptor beta chains follows, all from one sample in a study of OX40 agonist ivuxolimab in advanced cancers. TCRdb's copy holds only in-frame clones and misses some; the assay was immunoSEQ multiplex PCR. The table lists 85,000 or so clones, around 86% of them singletons. The sample consisted of CD4+ or CD8+ T cells sorted from blood, taken in a trial of the OX40 agonist ivuxolimab. Source of these receptors: an adult with an advanced solid tumor such as melanoma, head and neck, liver or kidney cancer. Each CDR3 is given with its conserved first and last residue. The D gene is left open where the match is weak. Some rows mark clone size as missing; the rest say once, few, many or name a class of expanded clone.

cdr3_aa: CASSQDRRVLTEAFF
cdr3_nt: TGTGCCAGCAGCCAAGATCGGAGGGTACTCACTGAAGCTTTCTTT
j_call: TRBJ1-1
clone_size: -
d_call: -
v_call: TRBV4-2

cdr3_aa: CASSPGTDGNTIYF
cdr3_nt: TGTGCCAGCAGTCCCGGGACAGACGGAAACACCATATATTTT
j_call: TRBJ1-3
clone_size: -
d_call: TRBD1
v_call: TRBV27

cdr3_aa: CASSLSLGAEAFF
cdr3_nt: TGTGCCAGCAGCTTATCCCTAGGCGCTGAAGCTTTCTTT
j_call: TRBJ1-1
clone_size: -
d_call: -
v_call: TRBV11-2

cdr3_aa: CASSFGGGRTDTQYF
cdr3_nt: TGTGCCAGCAGCTTCGGCGGGGGACGCACAGATACGCAGTATTTT
j_call: TRBJ2-3
clone_size: -
d_call: TRBD2
v_call: TRBV5-4

cdr3_aa: CASSELWRSSYNEQFF
cdr3_nt: TGTGCCAGCAGTGAACTGTGGCGAAGCTCCTACAATGAGCAGTTCTTC
j_call: TRBJ2-1
clone_size: -
d_call: -
v_call: TRBV6-1

cdr3_aa: CASSPSYQETQYF
cdr3_nt: TGTGCCAGCAGTCCGAGTTACCAAGAGACCCAGTACTTC
j_call: TRBJ2-5
clone_size: -
d_call: -
v_call: TRBV27

cdr3_aa: CASSLARDRELFF
cdr3_nt: TGTGCCAGCAGCTTAGCCCGGGACCGGGAGCTGTTTTTT
j_call: TRBJ2-2
clone_size: -
d_call: -
v_call: TRBV7-2

cdr3_aa: CASSLASGGREQYF
cdr3_nt: TGTGCCAGCAGCTTAGCGTCGGGGGGCAGAGAGCAGTACTTC
j_call: TRBJ2-7
clone_size: -
d_call: -
v_call: TRBV7-9

cdr3_aa: CASSLNRVSSYEQYF
cdr3_nt: TGTGCCAGCAGCCTAAACAGGGTCTCATCCTACGAGCAGTACTTC
j_call: TRBJ2-7
clone_size: -
d_call: -
v_call: TRBV11-2

cdr3_aa: CASSPRGTGDEKLFF
cdr3_nt: TGTGCCAGCTCACCACGGGGGACCGGGGATGAAAAACTGTTTTTT
j_call: TRBJ1-4
clone_size: -
d_call: -
v_call: TRBV18

cdr3_aa: CASSPWGTEAFF
cdr3_nt: TGTGCCAGCAGCCCTTGGGGGACTGAAGCTTTCTTT
j_call: TRBJ1-1
clone_size: -
d_call: -
v_call: TRBV6-1

cdr3_aa: CASSFSWEQPQHF
cdr3_nt: TGTGCCAGCAGCTTTAGCTGGGAGCAGCCCCAGCATTTT
j_call: TRBJ1-5
clone_size: -
d_call: -
v_call: TRBV7-9

cdr3_aa: CASSFVGSGLLKGYTF
cdr3_nt: TGTGCCAGCAGCTTCGTTGGATCCGGTTTACTAAAGGGCTACACCTTC
j_call: TRBJ1-2
clone_size: -
d_call: -
v_call: TRBV7-2

cdr3_aa: CASSFGAFGSPLHF
cdr3_nt: TGTGCCAGCAGCTTTGGGGCTTTTGGATCACCCCTCCACTTT
j_call: TRBJ1-6
clone_size: -
d_call: -
v_call: TRBV7-2

cdr3_aa: CASSGEHQPQHF
cdr3_nt: TGTGCCAGCAGTGGGGAGCATCAGCCCCAGCATTTT
j_call: TRBJ1-5
clone_size: few
d_call: -
v_call: TRBV6-1

cdr3_aa: CASSLPQGLPNTEAFF
cdr3_nt: TGCGCCAGCAGCTTACCACAGGGGTTACCGAACACTGAAGCTTTCTTT
j_call: TRBJ1-1
clone_size: -
d_call: TRBD1
v_call: TRBV5-1

cdr3_aa: CASSAAVSSNTEAFF
cdr3_nt: TGCGCCAGCAGTGCGGCAGTCTCTTCGAACACTGAAGCTTTCTTT
j_call: TRBJ1-1
clone_size: -
d_call: -
v_call: TRBV10-1

cdr3_aa: CASSDRGIGGYTF
cdr3_nt: TGTGCCAGCAGTGACAGGGGCATCGGTGGCTACACCTTC
j_call: TRBJ1-2
clone_size: -
d_call: TRBD1
v_call: TRBV27

cdr3_aa: CAWGRGSRNTIYF
cdr3_nt: TGTGCCTGGGGACGGGGGTCTCGAAACACCATATATTTT
j_call: TRBJ1-3
clone_size: -
d_call: -
v_call: TRBV30

cdr3_aa: CATLKATEAFF
cdr3_nt: TGTGCCACCTTGAAGGCCACTGAAGCTTTCTTT
j_call: TRBJ1-1
clone_size: -
d_call: -
v_call: TRBV6-1

cdr3_aa: CASSSGHLSSYNSPLHF
cdr3_nt: TGCGCCAGCAGCTCGGGACATCTTAGCTCCTATAATTCACCCCTCCACTTT
j_call: TRBJ1-6
clone_size: -
d_call: -
v_call: TRBV5-1

cdr3_aa: CASSEAGGYQETQYF
cdr3_nt: TGTGCCAGCAGTGAAGCAGGGGGGTACCAAGAGACCCAGTACTTC
j_call: TRBJ2-5
clone_size: -
d_call: -
v_call: TRBV2

cdr3_aa: CASTGDRVYTGELFF
cdr3_nt: TGTGCCAGTACCGGGGACAGGGTCTACACCGGGGAGCTGTTTTTT
j_call: TRBJ2-2
clone_size: -
d_call: TRBD1
v_call: TRBV27

cdr3_aa: CASSADGGSYGYTF
cdr3_nt: TGTGCCAGCAGTGCCGACGGGGGAAGCTATGGCTACACCTTC
j_call: TRBJ1-2
clone_size: -
d_call: -
v_call: TRBV6-6

cdr3_aa: CASSSGLAGHEQFF
cdr3_nt: TGTGCCAGCAGCTCGGGACTAGCGGGTCATGAGCAGTTCTTC
j_call: TRBJ2-1
clone_size: -
d_call: TRBD2
v_call: TRBV7-3

cdr3_aa: CASSPYSGGTETQYF
cdr3_nt: TGTGCCAGTAGTCCCTATAGCGGGGGCACCGAGACCCAGTACTTC
j_call: TRBJ2-5
clone_size: -
d_call: TRBD2
v_call: TRBV19

cdr3_aa: CASSIGRGQETQYF
cdr3_nt: TGTGCCAGTAGTATAGGGCGCGGCCAAGAGACCCAGTACTTC
j_call: TRBJ2-5
clone_size: -
d_call: -
v_call: TRBV19

cdr3_aa: CASSRGQVGLETQYF
cdr3_nt: TGTGCCAGCAGCCGAGGACAGGTCGGGTTAGAGACCCAGTACTTC
j_call: TRBJ2-5
clone_size: -
d_call: TRBD1
v_call: TRBV7-2

cdr3_aa: CASSQTIGLATEQYF
cdr3_nt: TGCGCCAGCAGCCAAACTATCGGACTAGCAACCGAGCAGTACTTC
j_call: TRBJ2-7
clone_size: -
d_call: TRBD2
v_call: TRBV4-3

cdr3_aa: CASSLSGSYNEQFF
cdr3_nt: TGTGCCAGCAGCCTGAGCGGCTCCTACAATGAGCAGTTCTTC
j_call: TRBJ2-1
clone_size: -
d_call: -
v_call: TRBV7-3

cdr3_aa: CNALRRNEQFF
cdr3_nt: TGCAATGCCTTGCGAAGGAATGAGCAGTTCTTC
j_call: TRBJ2-1
clone_size: -
d_call: -
v_call: TRBV20-1

cdr3_aa: CAISNSGSVETQYF
cdr3_nt: TGTGCCATCAGTAACTCGGGGTCCGTGGAGACCCAGTACTTC
j_call: TRBJ2-5
clone_size: -
d_call: -
v_call: TRBV10-3

cdr3_aa: CASSRMGSGNTIYF
cdr3_nt: TGTGCCAGTAGTAGGATGGGGTCTGGAAACACCATATATTTT
j_call: TRBJ1-3
clone_size: -
d_call: -
v_call: TRBV19

cdr3_aa: CASSSRGSGGSTGELFF
cdr3_nt: TGTGCCAGCAGCTCCCGGGGTAGCGGGGGGTCCACCGGGGAGCTGTTTTTT
j_call: TRBJ2-2
clone_size: -
d_call: TRBD2
v_call: TRBV11-1

cdr3_aa: CASSQDAAEGTDTQYF
cdr3_nt: TGTGCCAGCAGCCAAGATGCAGCTGAGGGCACAGATACGCAGTATTTT
j_call: TRBJ2-3
clone_size: -
d_call: -
v_call: TRBV4-2

cdr3_aa: CASSLGLAGDQFVKETQYF
cdr3_nt: TGTGCCAGCAGCCTGGGACTAGCGGGGGACCAGTTTGTAAAAGAGACCCAGTACTTC
j_call: TRBJ2-5
clone_size: -
d_call: TRBD2
v_call: TRBV5-5

cdr3_aa: CASSLNAGTMNTEAFF
cdr3_nt: TGTGCCAGCAGCTTAAATGCCGGGACAATGAACACTGAAGCTTTCTTT
j_call: TRBJ1-1
clone_size: -
d_call: -
v_call: TRBV7-8

cdr3_aa: CASSWDTEAFF
cdr3_nt: TGTGCCAGCAGCTGGGACACTGAAGCTTTCTTT
j_call: TRBJ1-1
clone_size: -
d_call: -
v_call: TRBV5-6

cdr3_aa: CASSLTGGSEPLHF
cdr3_nt: TGCGCCAGCAGCTTGACGGGGGGCTCGGAACCCCTCCACTTT
j_call: TRBJ1-6
clone_size: -
d_call: -
v_call: TRBV5-1

cdr3_aa: CATSPRDVPNTGELFF
cdr3_nt: TGTGCCACCAGCCCCCGAGACGTTCCGAACACCGGGGAGCTGTTTTTT
j_call: TRBJ2-2
clone_size: -
d_call: -
v_call: TRBV15

cdr3_aa: CASSTRPGEQYF
cdr3_nt: TGTGCCAGCAGTACACGTCCGGGCGAGCAGTACTTC
j_call: TRBJ2-7
clone_size: once
d_call: -
v_call: TRBV27

cdr3_aa: CASSYGRFVETQYF
cdr3_nt: TGTGCCAGCAGTTACGGCAGGTTCGTGGAGACCCAGTACTTC
j_call: TRBJ2-5
clone_size: -
d_call: -
v_call: TRBV6-5

cdr3_aa: CASSSRPFGGEKLFF
cdr3_nt: TGTGCCAGCAGCTCACGTCCGTTTGGTGGGGAAAAACTGTTTTTT
j_call: TRBJ1-4
clone_size: -
d_call: -
v_call: TRBV5-6

cdr3_aa: CASSQSLKSTEAFF
cdr3_nt: TGTGCCAGCAGCCAAAGCCTCAAGAGTACTGAAGCTTTCTTT
j_call: TRBJ1-1
clone_size: -
d_call: -
v_call: TRBV14

cdr3_aa: CASSRWGVLGSYEQYF
cdr3_nt: TGCGCCAGCAGCCGATGGGGGGTCCTTGGGTCCTACGAGCAGTACTTC
j_call: TRBJ2-7
clone_size: -
d_call: -
v_call: TRBV4-3

cdr3_aa: CSVVRDRGDGYTF
cdr3_nt: TGCAGCGTTGTCCGGGACAGGGGGGATGGCTACACCTTC
j_call: TRBJ1-2
clone_size: -
d_call: TRBD1
v_call: TRBV29-1

cdr3_aa: CASSPDVIGGYTF
cdr3_nt: TGCGCCAGCAGCCCGGACGTTATCGGTGGCTACACCTTC
j_call: TRBJ1-2
clone_size: -
d_call: -
v_call: TRBV5-1

cdr3_aa: CASSVVLSTDTQYF
cdr3_nt: TGTGCCAGCAGTGTTGTCCTTTCCACAGATACGCAGTATTTT
j_call: TRBJ2-3
clone_size: -
d_call: -
v_call: TRBV2